The 13 T cell receptor beta chains presented below share a single source sample, sequenced in a study of human T cells and chemical hapten exposure. The time point is: patch test 1, 2 weeks after DPC sensitization. Sample treatment: therapeutic diphenylcyclopropenone sensitization with weekly scalp DPC. TCRdb re-called the RACE reads with MiXCR, one entry per CDR3 protein. The sample includes some 120,000 distinct CDR3 sequences, 9.5% to 13% of them seen just once. The sample here was whole blood, taken in connection with sensitization to the hapten diphenylcyclopropenone (DPC). Receptor source: a woman between 50 and 59 years old with alopecia areata. Some clones in this sample may be carry-over from other donors' samples.

This clonotype has more than one count but fewer than ten. The chain couples TRBV7-2 to TRBJ2-2; D remains ambiguous. Per germline, CDR1 SGHTA and CDR2 FQGNSA. The CDR3 length is 14 residues. V lost 5 bases, J lost 6 bases, and 13 bases lay in between. The CDR3: CASSIPRPSGELFF. CDR3 bases: TGTGCCAGCAGCATCCCCCGGCCCTCCGGGGAGCTGTTTTTT.

The chain employs TRBV11-2 and TRBJ1-3; no firm D call. Trimming pared 2 bases from V and 9 bases from J, leaving 8 bases between. The CDR3 spans 12 residues. The germline gives CDR1 SGHAT, CDR2 FQNNGV. DNA of the CDR3: TGTGCCAGCAGCTTAACTTACGGCACCATATATTTT. This codes for CASSLTYGTIYF.

The rearrangement uses TRBV18 and TRBJ2-3; D gene uncertain. V dropped 5 bases and J dropped 2 bases, with 14 bases sitting between them. This CDR3 region has 15 residues. Germline CDR1 is KGHSH and CDR2 is LQKENI. The CDR3 sequence: CASSTSILITDTQYF. As DNA, the CDR3 is TGTGCCAGCTCAACCTCTATTCTTATCACAGATACGCAGTATTTT. The entire variable domain, with the rest obtained from reference TRBV18 and TRBJ2-3, is as follows: NAGVMQNPRHLVRRRGQEARLRCSPMKGHSHVYWYRQLPEEGLKFMVYLQKENIIDESGMPKERFSAEFPKEGPSILRIQQVVRGDSAAYFCASSTSILITDTQYFGPGTRLTVL.

Only a few counts were recorded for this clonotype. The chain joins TRBV7-6 to TRBJ1-1; the D gene is possibly TRBD1 (5 bases). V lost 5 bases and J lost 7, with 14 bases in between. The CDR3 runs to 13 residues. Looked up from germline, CDR1 is SGHVS and CDR2 is FNYEAQ. The CDR3 sequence is CASSVSGLGEAFF. In DNA form, the CDR3 reads TGTGCCAGCAGCGTATCAGGGTTGGGTGAAGCTTTCTTT.

The table lists this clonotype with many counts. The chain joins TRBV11-3 to TRBJ2-2, with a tentative D call TRBD2 (7 bases). The V end was cut by 5 bases, the J end by 2 bases, with 15 bases between. Germline V gives CDR1 SGHNT, CDR2 YENEEA. This CDR3 contains 16 residues. This CDR3 is CASSPRGAPNTGELFF. CDR3 in DNA: TGTGCCAGCAGCCCACGGGGGGCTCCAAACACCGGGGAGCTGTTTTTT.

This clonotype was counted at least ten times. The V and J genes are TRBV29-1 and TRBJ1-1; a possible D gene is TRBD1 (5 bases). V was cut by 6 bases and J by 2 bases, with 16 bases left in between. This CDR3 contains 14 residues. Per the germline V gene, CDR1 is SQVTM and CDR2 is ANQGSEA. CDR3 sequence reads: CSVAQQVVNTEAFF. As DNA, the CDR3 is TGCAGCGTGGCCCAACAGGTGGTAAACACTGAAGCTTTCTTT.

This clonotype appeared many times. The J gene is TRBJ2-5, the V gene TRBV18, with 8 positions matching TRBD2. This CDR3 is built from 15 residues. V lost 5 bases and J lost 2; bases outside the gene matches: 7. The germline CDR1 and CDR2 sequences are KGHSH and LQKENI. The CDR3: CASSATSGRQETQYF. The CDR3 DNA follows: TGTGCCAGCTCAGCTACTAGCGGCCGACAAGAGACCCAGTACTTC.

This chain uses TRBV20-1 with TRBJ2-7, with TRBD1 as a possible D gene (6 bases). The V gene's germline CDR1 is DFQATT and CDR2 SNEGSKA (reference sequence). The CDR3 is 15 amino acids. V dropped 2 bases and J dropped 0 bases, with 14 bases sitting between them. CDR3 coding DNA: TGCAGTGCTAGACAGGGGTCCCGATTCTCCTACGAGCAGTACTTC. Its protein is CSARQGSRFSYEQYF.

The J gene is TRBJ2-7, the V gene TRBV20-1, with D perhaps being TRBD1 or TRBD2 (6 bases each). V dropped 5 bases and J dropped 1 base, with 12 bases sitting between them. This CDR3 has 13 residues. CDR1 is DFQATT, CDR2 SNEGSKA, per germline (reference sequence). The CDR3 nucleotides are TGCAGTGCTGGGGGGACACCTTCCTACGAGCAGTACTTC. It specifies CSAGGTPSYEQYF.

This clonotype was observed at least ten times. The rearrangement links TRBV28 to TRBJ1-6; TRBD1 is a possible D gene (5 bases). V shed 8 bases and J shed 9 bases, with 11 bases lying between them. Germline V gene sequence: CDR1 MDHEN, CDR2 SYDVKM. CDR3 length: 12 amino acids. The CDR3 is CASGAYGSPLHF. The CDR3 nucleotides read TGTGCCAGCGGGGCGTATGGTTCACCCCTCCACTTT.

V and J are TRBV20-1 and TRBJ2-1, with TRBD1 matching over 11 bases. Germline values: CDR1 DFQATT, CDR2 SNEGSKA (reference sequence). The CDR3 covers 15 residues. V lost 0 bases to trimming and J lost 8 bases; unmatched junction nucleotides: 6. The CDR3 region has the DNA TGCAGTGCTAGAGATCGTGGGACAGGGGGGGATGAGCAGTTCTTC. Protein product: CSARDRGTGGDEQFF.

At least ten counts were recorded for this clonotype. The V and J genes are TRBV5-8 and TRBJ1-2, with TRBD1 as a possible D gene (6 bases). CDR1 and CDR2 from the germline V gene are SGHTS and YDEGEE. Deletions cut 6 bases from V and 6 bases from J, with 18 bases between. The CDR3 is 14 amino acids. The CDR3 DNA reads TGTGCCAGCATCCCCTGGGGCTCAGGGGATGGCTACACCTTC. Its translation: CASIPWGSGDGYTF.

The chain uses TRBV11-2 and TRBJ1-1, with D unclear. The V gene's germline CDR1 is SGHAT and CDR2 FQNNGV. CDR3 length equals 14 residues. V was shortened by 1 base and J by 3 bases, with 9 bases between the two germline ends. CDR3 in DNA: TGTGCCAGCAGCTTAGCCCAGATTTACACTGAAGCTTTCTTT. It codes for CASSLAQIYTEAFF.